This T cell receptor beta chain was retrieved from a study of T cell changes during pregnancy in multiple sclerosis. The V segment lost 4 bases and the J segment 10 bases; nucleotides outside the gene matches: 10. Germline V gene sequence: CDR1 SGHNT, CDR2 YYREEE (reference sequence). The CDR3 length is 15 residues. Data came from immunoSEQ multiplex PCR; TCRdb stores just in-frame clones and leaves some out. The table has under 70,000 clones, about nine tenths seen once. This TCR was sampled from a female donor with multiple sclerosis, enrolled in a pregnancy study. The input for sequencing was CD4+ T cells from peripheral blood mononuclear cells, taken after pregnancy. The chain combines TRBV5-4 with TRBJ2-1, with TRBD1 matching over 11 bases. CDR3 DNA: TGTGCCAGCAGCGTGCCGGGACAGGGGGTTCGGGAGCAGTTCTTC. Translated: CASSVPGQGVREQFF.